One sample yielded the 16 T cell receptor beta chains listed below, sequenced in a study of PD-1 blockade in mismatch repair-deficient tumors. TCRdb keeps only in-frame clones here, not all; method: immunoSEQ multiplex PCR. The sample records 76,000 or so clones, more than 80% being singletons. This material consisted of peripheral blood, taken 44 weeks after starting pembrolizumab. All receptors come from an adult with mismatch repair-deficient cancer.

This clone was observed a single time. The chain links TRBV27 to TRBJ1-2; D possibly corresponds to TRBD1 (6 bases). The germline V and J ends were trimmed by 8 bases and 7 bases, with 20 bases remaining between them. Germline V CDR1 and CDR2: MNHEY, SMNVEV (reference sequence). The CDR3 sequence is 14 residues long. CDR3 nucleotide sequence: TGTGCCAGCGGCACGGGGGGGCGCTTAGCTGGCTACACCTTC. This gives the protein CASGTGGRLAGYTF.

This clone turned up a few times. The chain employs TRBV11-3 and TRBJ2-3; 10 nucleotides align to TRBD2. The CDR3 runs 14 residues. The germline V gene encodes CDR1 SGHNT and CDR2 YENEEA. V lost 2 bases, J lost 8 bases, and 4 bases stayed unmatched. This chain's CDR3 is CASSLTSGAFTQYF. The DNA of the CDR3 is TGTGCCAGCAGCTTAACTAGCGGGGCCTTTACGCAGTATTTT.

The chain recombines TRBV7-6 with TRBJ2-6; D not resolved. This CDR3 comprises 15 residues. Germline values: CDR1 SGHVS, CDR2 FNYEAQ. The V gene lost 7 bases and the J gene lost 0 bases, with 10 bases spanning the gap. The CDR3 region is CASTLSPSGANVLTF. As DNA, the CDR3 is TGTGCCAGCACCCTTAGTCCCTCTGGGGCCAACGTCCTGACTTTC. Full variable domain (rest looked up from reference TRBV7-6 and TRBJ2-6): GAGVSQSPRYKVTKRGQDVALRCDPISGHVSLYWYRQALGQGPEFLTYFNYEAQQDKSGLPNDRFSAERPEGSISTLTIQRTEQRDSAMYRCASTLSPSGANVLTFGAGSRLTVL.

V usage is TRBV30 and J usage is TRBJ1-2; tentative D call: TRBD1 (5 bases). This CDR3 has 12 amino acids. The V and J ends lost 1 base and 8 bases respectively, with 11 bases between them. Germline-derived CDR1 and CDR2 are GTSNPN and SVGIG (reference sequence). CDR3 coding DNA: TGTGCCTGGAGTGCGCAGGGAAAAGGCTACACCTTC. Translated, it gives CAWSAQGKGYTF. Complete variable domain (other parts from reference TRBV30 and TRBJ1-2): SQTIHQWPATLVQPVGSPLSLECTVEGTSNPNLYWYRQAAGRGLQLLFYSVGIGQISSEVPQNLSASRPQDRQFILSSKKLLLSDSGFYLCAWSAQGKGYTFGSGTRLTVV.

The rearrangement joins TRBV11-2 to TRBJ2-1, with D unresolved. Germline V gene sequence: CDR1 SGHAT, CDR2 FQNNGV. This CDR3 has 12 amino acids. V was pared by 2 bases and J by 7 bases, with 6 bases between. CDR3 sequence (DNA): TGTGCCAGCAGCTTACTGCCGAATGAGCAGTTCTTC. Residues: CASSLLPNEQFF.

V and J are TRBV2 and TRBJ2-5, with D hard to call. CDR3 length equals 16 residues. The V gene's germline CDR1 is SNHLY and CDR2 FYNNEI. V was pared by 6 bases and J by 1 base, with 18 bases between. The CDR3 region is CASRTSVTSTQETQYF. CDR3 nucleotides: TGTGCCAGCAGGACATCAGTAACGAGTACCCAAGAGACCCAGTACTTC.

The CDR3 bases are TGTGCCAGCAGCCAAACTCCCTTTTTCCTGTACTACGAGCAGTACTTC. It translates to CASSQTPFFLYYEQYF. This chain joins TRBV21-1 and TRBJ2-7; the table's D gene call, TRBD2, was not cross checked with the DNA. TRBV21-1 corresponds to a pseudogene. This CDR3 is 16 amino acids long.

The gene calls are TRBV19 and TRBJ2-5; 9 positions match TRBD2. The V gene end was trimmed by 5 bases and the J gene end by 4 bases; junction bases not matched to a gene: 5. The CDR3 extends over 14 amino acids. The germline V gene encodes CDR1 LNHDA and CDR2 SQIVND (reference sequence). The CDR3 is CASSLGTSPETQYF. The CDR3 bases are TGTGCCAGTAGTTTAGGGACTAGCCCAGAGACCCAGTACTTC.

The V gene is TRBV7-9, the J gene TRBJ2-7; 8 positions match TRBD1. This CDR3 region has 17 residues. Germline loops: CDR1 SEHNR, CDR2 FQNEAQ (reference sequence). The ends lost 0 bases at V and 0 bases at J; junction bases unmatched: 7. The CDR3 DNA reads as TGTGCCAGCAGCTTAGCTATCAGGACAGGGAACTCCTACGAGCAGTACTTC. This codes for CASSLAIRTGNSYEQYF.

This chain connects TRBV29-1 to TRBJ2-3, with 7 positions matching TRBD1. The CDR3 contains 14 residues. CDR1 and CDR2 (germline): SQVTM, ANQGSEA. V lost 6 bases, J lost 0 bases, and 6 bases stayed unmatched. The CDR3 sequence: CSVAPGQSTDTQYF. The CDR3 coding sequence is TGCAGCGTGGCGCCGGGACAGAGCACAGATACGCAGTATTTT.

V and J are TRBV9 and TRBJ2-2; D is ambiguous. Trimming removed 2 bases at V and 7 bases at J, with 12 bases between. The CDR3 is 14 residues long. Germline lookup yields CDR1 SGDLS and CDR2 YYNGEE. The CDR3 DNA follows: TGTGCCAGCAGCGTCCCCGGCGGTCGCGGGGAGCTGTTTTTT. It is translated as CASSVPGGRGELFF. Supplemented by reference TRBV9 and TRBJ2-2, the full variable domain reads DSGVTQTPKHLITATGQRVTLRCSPRSGDLSVYWYQQSLDQGLQFLIQYYNGEERAKGNILERFSAQQFPDLHSELNLSSLELGDSALYFCASSVPGGRGELFFGEGSRLTVL.

This clone was seen just once. The rearrangement uses TRBV5-4 and TRBJ2-3, with a possible D match to TRBD2 (6 bases). From germline, CDR1 is SGHNT and CDR2 YYREEE (reference sequence). The ends were cut back, 4 bases at V and 2 bases at J, with 20 bases in the middle. CDR3 size: 17 residues. The CDR3 DNA reads TGTGCCAGCAGCGCCCCAACTAGCCGATCGTACACAGATACGCAGTATTTT. This translates into CASSAPTSRSYTDTQYF.

The V gene is TRBV2, the J gene TRBJ2-7; 7 bases line up with TRBD1. The V gene end was trimmed by 10 bases and the J gene end by 4 bases; junction bases not matched to a gene: 4. This CDR3 is 11 amino acids long. CDR1 and CDR2 (germline): SNHLY, FYNNEI. The CDR3 region has the DNA TGTGCCACCTGGACAGGATACGAGCAGTACTTC. This translates into CATWTGYEQYF.

The chain joins TRBV7-3 to TRBJ2-1; TRBD2 matches 7 bases. The junction had 11 bases not matched to a gene; V was cut back by 6 bases and J by 12 bases. CDR3 length: 13 amino acids. Germline V gene lookup returns CDR1 SGHTA and CDR2 FQGTGA. CDR3 bases: TGTGCCAGCAGTGCAACTAGCGTTCCTGGGCAGTTCTTC. It codes for CASSATSVPGQFF.

This chain links TRBV10-3 with TRBJ2-3; 9 bases agree with TRBD2. The germline CDR1 and CDR2 sequences are ENHRY and SYGVKD. V was pared by 6 bases and J by 5 bases, with 9 bases of the junction left unmatched. The CDR3 consists of 15 residues. The CDR3 spells CAIRIAGAGGDTQYF. As DNA, the CDR3 is TGTGCCATCAGGATAGCGGGGGCCGGGGGAGATACGCAGTATTTT.

The V call is TRBV7-9, the J call TRBJ2-7; no definite D call. Trimming stripped 4 bases from V and 4 bases from J, with 20 bases between. Germline CDR1 is SEHNR and CDR2 is FQNEAQ (reference sequence). The CDR3 spans 16 residues. CDR3 region: CASSSSILRIRYEQYF. The CDR3 bases are TGTGCCAGCAGCTCTTCCATACTCCGAATCCGATACGAGCAGTACTTC.